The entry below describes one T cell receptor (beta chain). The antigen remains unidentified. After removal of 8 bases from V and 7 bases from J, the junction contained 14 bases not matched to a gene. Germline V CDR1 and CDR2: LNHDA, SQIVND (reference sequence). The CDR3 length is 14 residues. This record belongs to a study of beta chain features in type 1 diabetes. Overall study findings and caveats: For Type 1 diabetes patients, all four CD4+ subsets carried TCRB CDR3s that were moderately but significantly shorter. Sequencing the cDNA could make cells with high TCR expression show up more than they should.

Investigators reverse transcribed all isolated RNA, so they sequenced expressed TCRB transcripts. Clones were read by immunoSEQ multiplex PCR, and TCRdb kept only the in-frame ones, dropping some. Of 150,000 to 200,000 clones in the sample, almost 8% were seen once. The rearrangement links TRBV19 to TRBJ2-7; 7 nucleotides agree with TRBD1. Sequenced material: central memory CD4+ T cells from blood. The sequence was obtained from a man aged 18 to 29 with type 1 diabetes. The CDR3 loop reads CASDSSGQDREQYF. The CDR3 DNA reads TGTGCCAGTGATTCCTCAGGACAGGATCGGGAGCAGTACTTC.